The rows below give T cell receptor beta chains drawn from one sample of a study of identical twins. TCRdb called the 5' RACE reads again in MiXCR, with one record for every CDR3 protein. The data contain around 480,000 distinct CDR3 sequences, 11% to 15% of them seen just once; the ten biggest clones take up more than 0.5%. The sample was also linked to a second study, of yellow fever vaccine responses in identical twins.

The source material was CD4+ T cells sorted from blood. These receptors originate from a woman in her late teens or twenties in good health. Both conserved end residues are trimmed from each CDR3.

V | CDR3
TRBV10-3 | AIKREGSQETQY
TRBV12-3/TRBV12-4 | ASSLFTTKNIQY
TRBV5-1 | ASSVTDSSYNEQF
TRBV29-1 | SVKGQEAF
TRBV12-5 | ASGLEWDTQY
TRBV5-1 | ASTLDRTSGRGNEQF
TRBV5-1 | ASSLNPYQETQY
TRBV29-1 | SVDMTGGKGEQY
TRBV15 | ATSRDRTGGNEKLF
TRBV20-1 | SATPGTGTQETQY
TRBV12-3/TRBV12-4 | ASTWLNEQF
TRBV4-3 | ASSQDRSLNEQF
TRBV18 | ASSPLGTGDLSGNTIY
TRBV14 | ASSQRPPYNEQF
TRBV4-3 | ASSQDTGPRSGQPQH
TRBV7-9 | ASSYYSDPGETQY
TRBV7-2 | ASSFLRSTSGPRAGEQY
TRBV6-1 | ASSIRDPPSHNEQF
TRBV6-1 | ASSETQGYEQY
TRBV15 | ATSSDTPAGGTSGSWTDTQY
TRBV7-9 | ASRMVDTGELF
TRBV28 | ASSSRAGRIQETQY
TRBV28 | ASSLAAAARRGEQY
TRBV24-1 | ATSDPRPGSGGEQY
TRBV28 | ASSSGGGAGATQY
TRBV6-5 | ASSYSSLPGMRDEQF
TRBV20-1 | SAIRGGAGDQNIQY
TRBV28 | ASGLGIQETQY
TRBV20-1 | SARGGSGQETQY
TRBV5-1 | ASSLGLLGNQPQH
TRBV7-9 | ASSLGAGDYGYT
TRBV10-3 | AITLLRDYSYEQY
TRBV7-2 | ASSFTPSGGSTDTQY
TRBV2 | ASSRPSGGAYEQY
TRBV20-1 | SAPGTVIRDEQF
TRBV12-3/TRBV12-4 | ASSPSSPGLYEQY
TRBV15 | ATSRDLAQTYEQY
TRBV20-1 | SARARGTNEQF
TRBV28 | ASSGERSEAF
TRBV20-1 | SASIALHSNQPQH
TRBV2 | ASRGPPYEQY
TRBV4-2 | ASSLRGGPSSYEQY
TRBV20-1 | SARPGHRMETQY
TRBV5-4 | ASSLDRGPGSVGEQF
TRBV6-5 | ASSYRTGGVLY